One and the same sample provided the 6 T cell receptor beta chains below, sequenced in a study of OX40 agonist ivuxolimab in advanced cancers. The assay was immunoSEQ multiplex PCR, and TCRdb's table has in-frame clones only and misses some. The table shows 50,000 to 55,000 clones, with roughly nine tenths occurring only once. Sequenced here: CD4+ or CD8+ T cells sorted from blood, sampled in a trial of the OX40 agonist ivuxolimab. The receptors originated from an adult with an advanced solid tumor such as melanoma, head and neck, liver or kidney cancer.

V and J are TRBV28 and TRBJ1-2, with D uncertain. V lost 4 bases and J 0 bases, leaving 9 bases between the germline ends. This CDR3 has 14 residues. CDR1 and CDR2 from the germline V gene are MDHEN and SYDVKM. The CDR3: CASSYPRTNYGYTF. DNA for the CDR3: TGTGCCAGCAGTTACCCCAGGACTAACTATGGCTACACCTTC.

CDR3 nucleotides: TGTGCCAGCAGCTCAACTGTCTCTGGAAACACCATATATTTT. Translated, it gives CASSSTVSGNTIYF. This chain joins TRBV7-2 and TRBJ1-3; D unresolved. CDR1 and CDR2 from the germline V gene are SGHTA and FQGNSA. CDR3 size: 14 residues. With 4 bases removed from V and 0 bases from J, the gap between germline ends came to 7 bases.

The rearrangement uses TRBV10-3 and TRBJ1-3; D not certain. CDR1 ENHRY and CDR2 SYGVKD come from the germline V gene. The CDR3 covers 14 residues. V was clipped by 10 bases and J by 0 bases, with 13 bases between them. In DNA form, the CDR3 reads TGTGCCACCAAGGGTGACCCCTCTGGAAACACCATATATTTT. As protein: CATKGDPSGNTIYF.

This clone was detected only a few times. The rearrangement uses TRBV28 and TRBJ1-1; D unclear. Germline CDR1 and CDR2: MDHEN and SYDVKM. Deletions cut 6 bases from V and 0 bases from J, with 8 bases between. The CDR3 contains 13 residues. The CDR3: CASSDRMNTEAFF. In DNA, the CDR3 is TGTGCCAGCAGCGACCGAATGAACACTGAAGCTTTCTTT.

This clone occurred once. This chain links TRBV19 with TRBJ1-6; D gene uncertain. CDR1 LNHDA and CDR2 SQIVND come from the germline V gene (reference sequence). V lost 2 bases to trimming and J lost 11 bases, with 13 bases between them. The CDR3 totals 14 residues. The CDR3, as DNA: TGTGCCAGTAGTATATCACCCTCGAGGCCACCCCTCCACTTT. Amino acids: CASSISPSRPPLHF. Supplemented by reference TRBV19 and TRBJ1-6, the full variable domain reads DGGITQSPKYLFRKEGQNVTLSCEQNLNHDAMYWYRQDPGQGLRLIYYSQIVNDFQKGDIAEGYSVSREKKESFPLTVTSAQKNPTAFYLCASSISPSRPPLHFGNGTRLTVT.

The CDR3 here is CASGTGGYGYTF. The CDR3 bases are TGTGCCAGCGGCACAGGGGGCTATGGCTACACCTTC. This sequence joins TRBV28 and TRBJ1-2, with 8 positions matching TRBD1. There are 12 residues in the CDR3. V trimming: 8 bases; J trimming: 4 bases; junction bases outside the gene matches: 3. The V gene's germline CDR1 is MDHEN and CDR2 SYDVKM.